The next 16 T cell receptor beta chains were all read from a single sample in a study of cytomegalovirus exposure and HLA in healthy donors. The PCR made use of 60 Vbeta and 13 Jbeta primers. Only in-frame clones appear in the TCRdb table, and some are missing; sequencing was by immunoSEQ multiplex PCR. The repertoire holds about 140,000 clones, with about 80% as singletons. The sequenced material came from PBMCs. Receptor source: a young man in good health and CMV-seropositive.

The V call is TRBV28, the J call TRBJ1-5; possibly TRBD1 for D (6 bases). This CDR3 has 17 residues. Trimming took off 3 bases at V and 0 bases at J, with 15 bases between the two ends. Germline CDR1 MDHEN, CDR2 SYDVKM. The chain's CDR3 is CASSLGRGAGSNQPQHF. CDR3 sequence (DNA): TGTGCCAGCAGTTTGGGCCGGGGGGCGGGTAGCAATCAGCCCCAGCATTTT.

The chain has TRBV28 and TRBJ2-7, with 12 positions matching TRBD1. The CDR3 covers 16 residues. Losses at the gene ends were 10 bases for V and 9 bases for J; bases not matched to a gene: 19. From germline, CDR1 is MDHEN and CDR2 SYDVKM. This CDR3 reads CATTVASGQGASVQYF. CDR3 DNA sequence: TGTGCCACCACAGTCGCCTCGGGACAGGGGGCTTCCGTGCAGTACTTC.

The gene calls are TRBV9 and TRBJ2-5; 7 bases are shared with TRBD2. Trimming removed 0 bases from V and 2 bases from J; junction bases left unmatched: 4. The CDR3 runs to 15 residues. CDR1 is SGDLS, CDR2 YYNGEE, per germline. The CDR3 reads CASSVVLGGQETQYF. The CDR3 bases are TGTGCCAGCAGCGTAGTCCTGGGGGGGCAAGAGACCCAGTACTTC.

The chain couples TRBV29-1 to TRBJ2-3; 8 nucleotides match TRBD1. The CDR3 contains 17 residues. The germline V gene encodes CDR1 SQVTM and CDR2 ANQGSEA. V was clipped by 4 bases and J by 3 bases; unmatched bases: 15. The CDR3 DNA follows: TGCAGCGTTGTAGAAGTTCCGGGACAGGATTTGACAGATACGCAGTATTTT. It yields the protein CSVVEVPGQDLTDTQYF.

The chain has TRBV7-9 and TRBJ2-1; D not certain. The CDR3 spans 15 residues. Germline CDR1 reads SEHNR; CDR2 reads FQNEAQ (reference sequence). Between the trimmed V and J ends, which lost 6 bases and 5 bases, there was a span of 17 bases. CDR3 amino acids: CASSLSASYNNEQFF. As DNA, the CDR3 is TGTGCCAGCAGTTTGAGCGCGTCTTACAACAATGAGCAGTTCTTC.

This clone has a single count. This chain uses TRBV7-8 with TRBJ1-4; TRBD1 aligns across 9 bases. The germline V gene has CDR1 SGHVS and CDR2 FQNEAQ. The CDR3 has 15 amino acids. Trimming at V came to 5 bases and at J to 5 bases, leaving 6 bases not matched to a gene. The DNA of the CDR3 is TGTGCCAGCAGCCCGAACAGGGGGCGAAATGAAAAACTGTTTTTT. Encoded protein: CASSPNRGRNEKLFF.

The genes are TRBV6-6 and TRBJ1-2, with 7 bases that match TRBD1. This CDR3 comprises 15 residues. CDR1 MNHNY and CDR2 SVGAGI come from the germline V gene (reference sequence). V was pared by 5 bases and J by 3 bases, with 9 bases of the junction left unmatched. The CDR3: CASSQKEGQHYGYTF. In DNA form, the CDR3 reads TGTGCCAGCAGTCAAAAAGAGGGACAGCACTATGGCTACACCTTC.

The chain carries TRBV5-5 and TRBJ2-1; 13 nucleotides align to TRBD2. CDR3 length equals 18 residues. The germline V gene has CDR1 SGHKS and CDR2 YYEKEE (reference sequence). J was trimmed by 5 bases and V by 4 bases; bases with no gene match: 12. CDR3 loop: CASSSTSGRVRPDNEQFF. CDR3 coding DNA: TGTGCCAGCAGCAGCACTAGCGGGAGGGTTAGACCGGACAATGAGCAGTTCTTC.

CDR3 DNA: TGCAGCGTTGAAGAAAGACCGGGACAGAGCACAGATACGCAGTATTTT. Protein product: CSVEERPGQSTDTQYF. The rearrangement joins TRBV29-1 to TRBJ2-3; 7 bases match TRBD1. Germline lookup yields CDR1 SQVTM and CDR2 ANQGSEA. After removal of 0 bases from V and 0 bases from J, the junction contained 6 bases not matched to a gene. This CDR3 comprises 16 residues.

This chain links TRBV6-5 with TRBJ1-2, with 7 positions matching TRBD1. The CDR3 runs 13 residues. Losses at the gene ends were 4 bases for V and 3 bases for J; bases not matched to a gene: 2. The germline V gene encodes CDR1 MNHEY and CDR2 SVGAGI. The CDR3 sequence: CASSFTGDYGYTF. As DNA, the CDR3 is TGTGCCAGCAGTTTTACAGGGGACTATGGCTACACCTTC.

The CDR3 reads CASSQWSRLAEGSDTQYF. As DNA, the CDR3 is TGTGCCAGCAGCCAATGGTCTCGGCTAGCGGAGGGTTCAGATACGCAGTATTTT. This chain joins TRBV4-2 and TRBJ2-3; TRBD2 agrees at 7 bases. Germline CDR1 LGHNA, CDR2 YNFKEQ. This CDR3 comprises 18 residues. The ends lost 2 bases at V and 4 bases at J; junction bases unmatched: 15.

This chain's CDR3 is CASSLADRHLAETQYF. The CDR3 DNA sequence: TGTGCCAGCAGCTTAGCAGACCGACATCTAGCAGAGACCCAGTACTTC. The chain recombines TRBV7-9 with TRBJ2-5; a possible D gene is TRBD2 (5 bases). V lost 0 bases, J lost 4 bases, and 15 bases lay in between. The CDR3 covers 16 residues. Germline assignment: CDR1 SEHNR and CDR2 FQNEAQ (reference sequence).

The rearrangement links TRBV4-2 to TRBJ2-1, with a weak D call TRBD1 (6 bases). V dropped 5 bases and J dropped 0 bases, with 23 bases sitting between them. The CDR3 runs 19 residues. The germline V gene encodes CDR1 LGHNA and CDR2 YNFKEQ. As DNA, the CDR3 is TGTGCCAGCAGCAAAAATAACTTATGGACAGCCGGCTCCTACAATGAGCAGTTCTTC. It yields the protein CASSKNNLWTAGSYNEQFF.

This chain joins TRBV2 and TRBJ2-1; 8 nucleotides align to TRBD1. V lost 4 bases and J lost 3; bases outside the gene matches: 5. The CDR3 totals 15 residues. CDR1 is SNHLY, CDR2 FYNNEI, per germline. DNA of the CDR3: TGTGCCAGCAGTGTTCAGGGGGCAGGCTACAATGAGCAGTTCTTC. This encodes CASSVQGAGYNEQFF.

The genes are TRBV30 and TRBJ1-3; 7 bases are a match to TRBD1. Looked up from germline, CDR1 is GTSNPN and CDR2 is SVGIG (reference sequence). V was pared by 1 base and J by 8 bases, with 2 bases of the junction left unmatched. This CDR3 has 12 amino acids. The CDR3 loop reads CAWSGQGDTIYF. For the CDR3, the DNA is TGTGCCTGGAGTGGACAGGGAGACACCATATATTTT.

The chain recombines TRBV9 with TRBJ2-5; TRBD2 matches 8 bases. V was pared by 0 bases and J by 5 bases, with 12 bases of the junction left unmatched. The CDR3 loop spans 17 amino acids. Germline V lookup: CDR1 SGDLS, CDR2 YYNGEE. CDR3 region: CASSVGALAGTRETQYF. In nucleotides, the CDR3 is TGTGCCAGCAGCGTAGGGGCCCTAGCGGGCACCCGGGAGACCCAGTACTTC. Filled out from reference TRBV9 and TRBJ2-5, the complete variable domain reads DSGVTQTPKHLITATGQRVTLRCSPRSGDLSVYWYQQSLDQGLQFLIQYYNGEERAKGNILERFSAQQFPDLHSELNLSSLELGDSALYFCASSVGALAGTRETQYFGPGTRLLVL.